The 9 T cell receptor beta chains given below trace back to one sample, sequenced in a study of blood T cells in healthy people across ages. Combining a sample-barcoded 5' primer with a J-beta primer mix, a second PCR ran for about 7 to 11 cycles. TCRdb called the 5' RACE reads again in MiXCR, with one record for every CDR3 protein. Of roughly 1.5 million distinct CDR3 sequences listed, roughly two fifths are singletons. Sequencing input: blood. These receptors originate from a woman younger than 30 in good health.

The CDR3 is CASSADQPQHF. CDR3 coding DNA: TGTGCCAGCAGTGCCGATCAGCCCCAGCATTTT. The chain joins TRBV6-1 to TRBJ1-5; D not resolved. Germline V gene lookup returns CDR1 MNHNS and CDR2 SASEGT. This CDR3 has 11 amino acids. Trimming removed 4 bases at V and 5 bases at J, with 3 bases between.

A few counts support this clonotype. V is TRBV20-1 and J is TRBJ2-1; the match to TRBD2 covers 13 bases. CDR3 length: 15 amino acids. V lost 3 bases and J lost 6; bases outside the gene matches: 5. CDR1 is DFQATT and CDR2 is SNEGSKA in the germline V gene (reference sequence). The CDR3 DNA is TGCAGTGCTAGGGGGACTAGCGGGGAAATCAATGAGCAGTTCTTC. Its translation is CSARGTSGEINEQFF.

CDR3 sequence: CASSKLGYSGNTIYF. For the CDR3, the DNA is TGTGCCAGCAGCAAGCTAGGATACTCTGGAAACACCATATATTTT. V usage is TRBV12-3 or TRBV12-4 and J usage is TRBJ1-3; no reliable D call. V lost 6 bases, J lost 0 bases, and 12 bases lay in between. This CDR3 has 15 amino acids.

The chain recombines TRBV28 with TRBJ2-5; D is perhaps TRBD1 or TRBD2 (5 bases each). The V gene's germline CDR1 is MDHEN and CDR2 SYDVKM. Trimming pared 5 bases from V and 4 bases from J, leaving 14 bases between. This CDR3 contains 14 residues. CDR3 DNA sequence: TGTGCCAGCAGTCCGGGACCCTTGGTAGAGACCCAGTACTTC. It encodes CASSPGPLVETQYF.

This clonotype came up a few times. The V gene is TRBV9, the J gene TRBJ1-1; D remains ambiguous. The length of the CDR3 is 15 residues. Looked up from germline, CDR1 is SGDLS and CDR2 is YYNGEE. V was trimmed by 0 bases and J by 6 bases, leaving 15 bases between them. The DNA of the CDR3 is TGTGCCAGCAGCGTAGGAAGGAACTCTGGGGCTGAAGCTTTCTTT. It yields the protein CASSVGRNSGAEAFF.

This clonotype appeared a few times. This chain uses TRBV4-3 with TRBJ2-1; 7 nucleotides agree with TRBD2. Germline CDR1 and CDR2: LGHNA and YSLEER. J was trimmed by 8 bases and V by 1 base; bases with no gene match: 11. There are 16 residues in the CDR3. The CDR3 DNA sequence: TGCGCCAGCAGCCAAGGATTCGGCGGGAGTGGGGATGAGCAGTTCTTC. As protein: CASSQGFGGSGDEQFF.

The chain links TRBV15 to TRBJ1-1; weak D call: TRBD1 (5 bases). Trimming took 5 bases from V and 0 from J, leaving 16 bases between them. Germline CDR1 is LNHNV and CDR2 is YYDKDF (reference sequence). The CDR3 runs 16 residues. DNA of the CDR3: TGTGCCACCAGCCCCAGGGCGTCGTCGATGAACACTGAAGCTTTCTTT. As protein: CATSPRASSMNTEAFF.

The chain recombines TRBV12-3 or TRBV12-4 with TRBJ2-1, with D uncertain. The length of the CDR3 is 15 residues. Trimming took off 7 bases at V and 9 bases at J, with 22 bases between the two ends. The CDR3 sequence is CASTPVSRPHREQFF. In nucleotides, the CDR3 is TGTGCCAGCACCCCGGTCAGTAGGCCACACCGTGAGCAGTTCTTC.

Only a few counts were recorded for this clonotype. The chain has TRBV9 and TRBJ2-3, with D perhaps TRBD2 (5 bases). Trimming removed 0 bases at V and 7 bases at J, with 15 bases between. Per the germline V gene, CDR1 is SGDLS and CDR2 is YYNGEE. The CDR3 contains 15 residues. CDR3 DNA sequence: TGTGCCAGCAGCGTAGTGGGAGCAGCCTCAAATACGCAGTATTTT. Translating it yields CASSVVGAASNTQYF.